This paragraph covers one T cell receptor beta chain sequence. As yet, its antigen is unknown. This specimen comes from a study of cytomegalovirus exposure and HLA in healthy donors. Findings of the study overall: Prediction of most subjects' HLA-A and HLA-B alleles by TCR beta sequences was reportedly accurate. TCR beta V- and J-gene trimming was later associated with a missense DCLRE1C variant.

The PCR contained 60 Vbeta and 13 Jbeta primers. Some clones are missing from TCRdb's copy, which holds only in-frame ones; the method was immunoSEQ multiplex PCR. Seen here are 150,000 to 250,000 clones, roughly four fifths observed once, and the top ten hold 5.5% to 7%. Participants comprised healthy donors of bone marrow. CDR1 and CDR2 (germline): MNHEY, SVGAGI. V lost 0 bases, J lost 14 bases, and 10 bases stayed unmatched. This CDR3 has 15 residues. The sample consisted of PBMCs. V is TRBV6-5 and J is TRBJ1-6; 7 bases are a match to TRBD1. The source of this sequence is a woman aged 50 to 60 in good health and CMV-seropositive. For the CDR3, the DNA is TGTGCCAGCAGTTACTCGAGGACAGGAGGTAGGTCCCTCCACTTT. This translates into CASSYSRTGGRSLHF.